This TCR beta chain was identified in a study of graft-versus-host responses after intestinal transplantation. Study information: Induction using anti-thymocyte globulin, followed by tacrolimus and steroids for about 3 years, was given to all recipients.

Study-level findings and limits: GvH clones detected in recipient marrow included some appearing first in ileum or blood.

Notes on this clone: Its matching antigen is unknown.

Libraries were prepared by immunoSEQ multiplex PCR; TCRdb keeps only in-frame clonotypes and omits some of them. The sample lists about 83,000 clones; 85% to 90% were seen once. This CDR3 spans 16 amino acids. Germline V lookup: CDR1 MNHNS, CDR2 SASEGT. The V and J ends lost 4 bases and 5 bases respectively, with 18 bases between them. The sample in question was unstimulated CD4+ T cells sorted from spleen or lymph node cells, obtained before intestinal transplant. This sequence originates from a human donor who received an intestinal transplant. The V gene is TRBV6-1, the J gene TRBJ2-1, with D possibly TRBD1 on 5 matching bases. The CDR3 DNA sequence: TGTGCCAGCAGTGCGAGACAGTGGGATGTAAACAATGAGCAGTTCTTC. It specifies CASSARQWDVNNEQFF.